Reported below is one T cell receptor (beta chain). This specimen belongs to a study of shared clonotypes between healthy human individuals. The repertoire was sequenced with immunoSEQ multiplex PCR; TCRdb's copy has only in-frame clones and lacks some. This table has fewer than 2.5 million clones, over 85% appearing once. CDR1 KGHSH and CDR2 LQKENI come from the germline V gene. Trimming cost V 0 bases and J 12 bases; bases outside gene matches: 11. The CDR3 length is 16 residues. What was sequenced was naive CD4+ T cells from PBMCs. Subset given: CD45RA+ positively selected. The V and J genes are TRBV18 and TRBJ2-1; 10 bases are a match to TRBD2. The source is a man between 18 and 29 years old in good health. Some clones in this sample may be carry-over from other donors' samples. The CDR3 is CASSPPSSGGVVGQFF. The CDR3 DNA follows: TGTGCCAGCTCACCACCGTCTAGCGGGGGTGTAGTGGGGCAGTTCTTC.